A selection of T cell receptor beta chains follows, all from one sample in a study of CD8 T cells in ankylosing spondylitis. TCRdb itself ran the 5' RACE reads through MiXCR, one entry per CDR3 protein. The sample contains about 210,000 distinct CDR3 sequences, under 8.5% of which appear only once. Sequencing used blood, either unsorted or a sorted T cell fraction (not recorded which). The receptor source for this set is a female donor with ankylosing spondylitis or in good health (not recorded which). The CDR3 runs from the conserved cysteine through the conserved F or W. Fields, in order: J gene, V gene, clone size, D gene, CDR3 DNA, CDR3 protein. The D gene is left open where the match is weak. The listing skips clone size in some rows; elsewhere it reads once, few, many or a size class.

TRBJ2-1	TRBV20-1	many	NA	TGCAGTGCTCCTCGAGTTGACGGGGGCTCCTACAATGAGCAGTTCTTC	CSAPRVDGGSYNEQFF
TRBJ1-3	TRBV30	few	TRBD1	TGTGCCTGGAGTTCCGGGACAGGGGGTTACACCATATATTTT	CAWSSGTGGYTIYF
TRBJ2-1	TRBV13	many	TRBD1	TGTGCCAGCAGTGGGCAGGGGGCTAGGAGCACTGAGCAGTTCTTC	CASSGQGARSTEQFF
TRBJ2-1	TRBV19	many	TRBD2	TGTGCCAGTAGTACTCTTAGCGGGAGGAGGAACAATGAGCAGTTCTTC	CASSTLSGRRNNEQFF
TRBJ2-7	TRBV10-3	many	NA	TGTGCCATCCAAACGGTACAGGGTGGCGACGAGCAGTACTTC	CAIQTVQGGDEQYF
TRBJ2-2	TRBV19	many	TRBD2	TGTGCCAGTAGTACTAGCGGAAACACCGGGGAGCTGTTTTTT	CASSTSGNTGELFF
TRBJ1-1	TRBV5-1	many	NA	TGCGCCAGCAGCTCTCTCTCAGTAGGGGACACTGAAGCTTTCTTT	CASSSLSVGDTEAFF
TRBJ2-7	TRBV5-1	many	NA	TGCGCCAGCAGCTTTTTACCTAGCGCCTCTGACGAGCAGTACTTC	CASSFLPSASDEQYF
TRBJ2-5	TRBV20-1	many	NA	TGCAGTGCTAGAGTTGAGGGAGTAGAGACCCAGTACTTC	CSARVEGVETQYF
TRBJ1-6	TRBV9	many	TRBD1	TGTGCCAGCAGCGTAGGAGCAGGGGGTGAAAGCTCACCCCTCCACTTT	CASSVGAGGESSPLHF
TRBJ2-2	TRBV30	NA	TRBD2	TGTGCCTGGAGCCCAGGGCTAGCGGGGGTACGGGAGCTGTTTTTT	CAWSPGLAGVRELFF
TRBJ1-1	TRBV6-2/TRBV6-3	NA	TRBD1	TGTGCCACCGGGACAGCGAGGACTGAAGCTTTCTTT	CATGTARTEAFF
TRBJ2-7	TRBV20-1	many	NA	TGCAGTGCTCAGGACAGTGGGTACTCCTACGAGCAGTACTTC	CSAQDSGYSYEQYF
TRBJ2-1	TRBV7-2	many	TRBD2	TGTGCCAGCAGCAGAGGACTAGCCCAGCCCAACAATGAGCAGTTCTTC	CASSRGLAQPNNEQFF